This record looks at one TCR beta chain sequence and its context. A junction boundary mismatches the germline segment, possibly from a read error. Germline lookup yields CDR1 SGHRS and CDR2 YFSETQ. The CDR3 loop spans 15 amino acids. Through a sample-barcoded 5' primer and a J-beta primer mix, a second PCR was run for roughly 7 to 11 cycles. TCRdb re-derived calls from the 5' RACE reads in MiXCR, one entry per CDR3 protein. The table has 750,000 to 1,000,000 distinct CDR3 sequences, 25% to 30% seen once. Extracted total RNA amounted to at least 6 micrograms for each sample. The sample originates from a study of blood T cells in healthy people across ages. Separately, the same data were catalogued under a study of T cells of mothers and their children.

Input material: blood. J is TRBJ1-1 and V is TRBV5-1; no clear D. The source is a woman between 40 and 50 years old in good health. The CDR3 DNA reads as TGCGCCAGCAACTTGGTGGAGGGAGGGAACACTGAAGCTTTCTTT. Protein: CASNLVEGGNTEAFF.